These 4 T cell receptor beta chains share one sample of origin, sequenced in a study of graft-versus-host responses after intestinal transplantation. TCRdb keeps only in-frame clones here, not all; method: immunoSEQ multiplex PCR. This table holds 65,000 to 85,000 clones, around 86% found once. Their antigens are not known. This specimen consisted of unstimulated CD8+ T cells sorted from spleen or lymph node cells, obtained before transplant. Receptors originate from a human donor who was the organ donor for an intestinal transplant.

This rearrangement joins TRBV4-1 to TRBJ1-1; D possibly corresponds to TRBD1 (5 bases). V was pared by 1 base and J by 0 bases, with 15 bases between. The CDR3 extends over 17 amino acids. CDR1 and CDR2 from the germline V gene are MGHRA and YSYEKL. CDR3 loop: CASSQVGTGSMNTEAFF. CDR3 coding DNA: TGCGCCAGCAGCCAAGTAGGGACCGGATCCATGAACACTGAAGCTTTCTTT.

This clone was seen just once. The CDR3 here is CSVLSTGLREAFF. The CDR3 DNA reads as TGCAGCGTGTTAAGTACGGGTCTCCGCGAAGCTTTCTTT. The chain employs TRBV29-1 and TRBJ1-1; D unresolved. CDR1 SQVTM and CDR2 ANQGSEA come from the germline V gene. V was cut by 6 bases and J by 8 bases, with 19 bases left in between. The CDR3 is 13 amino acids.

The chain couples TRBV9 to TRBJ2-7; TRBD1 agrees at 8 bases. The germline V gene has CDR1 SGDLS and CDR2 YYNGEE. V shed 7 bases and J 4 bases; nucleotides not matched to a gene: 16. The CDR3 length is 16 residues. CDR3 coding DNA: TGTGCCAGCTATACCAAGAACCCCGGGACAGGTTACGAGCAGTACTTC. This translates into CASYTKNPGTGYEQYF. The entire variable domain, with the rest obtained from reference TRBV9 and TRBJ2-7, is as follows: DSGVTQTPKHLITATGQRVTLRCSPRSGDLSVYWYQQSLDQGLQFLIQYYNGEERAKGNILERFSAQQFPDLHSELNLSSLELGDSALYFCASYTKNPGTGYEQYFGPGTRLTVT.

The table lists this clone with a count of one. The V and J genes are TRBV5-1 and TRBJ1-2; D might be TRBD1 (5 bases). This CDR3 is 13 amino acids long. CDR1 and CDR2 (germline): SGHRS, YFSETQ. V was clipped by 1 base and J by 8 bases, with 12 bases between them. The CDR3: CASSLRGWEGYTF. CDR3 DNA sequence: TGCGCCAGCAGCTTGAGGGGATGGGAAGGCTACACCTTC.